The T cell receptor beta chain under discussion was sequenced for a study of technical replicates of blood from several donors. Profiling relied on immunoSEQ multiplex PCR, and the TCRdb table lists in-frame clones only, not all of them. The repertoire has 65,000 to 85,000 clones, 80% to 95% of them found once; the top ten carry around 0.27%. Looked up from germline, CDR1 is SNHLY and CDR2 is FYNNEI. The CDR3 loop spans 13 amino acids. The V gene lost 6 bases and the J gene lost 7 bases, with 13 bases spanning the gap. The V call is TRBV2, the J call TRBJ1-5; D is possibly TRBD1 (5 bases). This clonotype originated in a human donor in good health. What was sequenced was T cells isolated from PBMCs. The CDR3 loop reads CASREGLGQPQHF. As DNA, the CDR3 is TGTGCCAGCAGGGAGGGGTTGGGCCAGCCCCAGCATTTT. Full variable domain (remainder filled in from reference TRBV2 and TRBJ1-5): EPEVTQTPSHQVTQMGQEVILRCVPISNHLYFYWYRQILGQKVEFLVSFYNNEISEKSEIFDDQFSVERPDGSNFTLKIRSTKLEDSAMYFCASREGLGQPQHFGDGTRLSIL.